The 30 T cell receptor beta chains below were found in one sample sequenced in a study of T cell changes during pregnancy in multiple sclerosis (dated by TCRdb to 2018 to 2020). Library preparation used the immunoSEQ multiplex PCR assay. TCRdb took this table from immuneACCESS and kept in-frame rearrangements with V and J called. Such tables lack part of the clones; where checked against another copy, unresolved V genes explain under half of the gap, and the rest is unexplained. Recorded for this sample are around 80,000 clones; 90% to 95% of them occurred a single time. Approximately 1% of the sample comes from the top ten. Here the sequenced sample was peripheral blood, taken in the second trimester of pregnancy. The origin of the receptors is a female donor with multiple sclerosis, enrolled in a pregnancy study.

The chain is built from TRBV27 and TRBJ2-3, with a possible D match to TRBD2 (6 bases). The V end lost 7 bases, the J end lost 2 bases, and 19 bases lay between the germline ends. Per the germline V gene, CDR1 is MNHEY and CDR2 is SMNVEV (reference sequence). The CDR3 contains 16 residues. The CDR3 protein is CASTTKAGTLTDTQYF. CDR3 in DNA: TGTGCCAGCACCACTAAGGCGGGGACTCTCACAGATACGCAGTATTTT.

The rearrangement links TRBV6-1 to TRBJ2-7, with TRBD2 matching over 8 bases. Germline V gene data show CDR1 as MNHNS and CDR2 as SASEGT. This CDR3 is built from 17 residues. After removal of 2 bases from V and 0 bases from J, the junction contained 9 bases not matched to a gene. The CDR3 DNA reads as TGTGCCAGCAGTGAATTTTGGGCGGGAGGACTCTCCTACGAGCAGTACTTC. It encodes CASSEFWAGGLSYEQYF.

The chain couples TRBV29-1 to TRBJ1-2; 8 bases fit TRBD1. Trimming took 0 bases from V and 8 from J; bases not matched to a gene: 11. Germline-derived CDR1 and CDR2 are SQVTM and ANQGSEA. The CDR3 is 15 amino acids. The CDR3 nucleotides read TGCAGCGTTGAAGATTCATCCAGGGGGCCGAAGGGCTACACCTTC. Protein sequence: CSVEDSSRGPKGYTF.

The genes are TRBV7-2 and TRBJ2-7; the D gene is possibly TRBD1 (5 bases). The CDR3 totals 12 residues. Germline V CDR1 and CDR2: SGHTA, FQGNSA. The V end lost 5 bases, the J end lost 2 bases, and 7 bases lay between the germline ends. CDR3 region: CASSATAYEQYF. The CDR3 DNA is TGTGCCAGCAGCGCGACAGCCTACGAGCAGTACTTC.

The chain recombines TRBV7-2 with TRBJ1-1, with D possibly being TRBD1 (5 bases). The V end lost 5 bases, the J end lost 8 bases, and 18 bases lay between the germline ends. Germline V gene lookup returns CDR1 SGHTA and CDR2 FQGNSA. This CDR3 spans 14 amino acids. The CDR3 bases are TGTGCCAGCAGCCCTGGGGGGGGGACGATGGAAGCTTTCTTT. Amino acid sequence: CASSPGGGTMEAFF.

V is TRBV28 and J is TRBJ2-7; 9 bases map to TRBD2. With 7 bases clipped from V and 2 bases from J, the junction kept 15 bases outside the gene matches. This CDR3 is 17 amino acids long. CDR1 and CDR2 (germline): MDHEN, SYDVKM. CDR3 DNA sequence: TGTGCCAGCATCAAAGACTGGTCTAGCGGGAACACCTACGAGCAGTACTTC. Translated, it gives CASIKDWSSGNTYEQYF.

The chain has TRBV7-9 and TRBJ2-7, with 8 positions matching TRBD1. CDR1 is SEHNR, CDR2 FQNEAQ, per germline (reference sequence). V dropped 6 bases and J dropped 2; count of bases not matched to a gene: 9. The CDR3 runs to 15 residues. The chain's CDR3 is CASSGVGQAPYEQYF. For the CDR3, the DNA is TGTGCCAGCAGTGGGGTGGGACAGGCCCCCTACGAGCAGTACTTC. Full variable domain (rest looked up from reference TRBV7-9 and TRBJ2-7): DTGVSQNPRHKITKRGQNVTFRCDPISEHNRLYWYRQTLGQGPEFLTYFQNEAQLEKSRLLSDRFSAERPKGSFSTLEIQRTEQGDSAMYLCASSGVGQAPYEQYFGPGTRLTVT.

The CDR3 DNA is TGTGCCAGCAGTGGTGGGACTAGCGGAGAGACCCAGTACTTC. Translation gives CASSGGTSGETQYF. V is TRBV27 and J is TRBJ2-5; 11 positions match TRBD2. Germline CDR1 is MNHEY and CDR2 is SMNVEV (reference sequence). This CDR3 comprises 14 residues. With 5 bases clipped from V and 4 bases from J, the junction kept 3 bases outside the gene matches.

V gene TRBV11-3 combines with J gene TRBJ1-1, with D maybe TRBD1 (5 bases). Trimming took 1 base from V and 1 from J, leaving 10 bases between them. Germline-derived CDR1 and CDR2 are SGHNT and YENEEA. The CDR3 covers 15 residues. This CDR3 is CASSLGGLGNTEAFF. CDR3 bases: TGTGCCAGCAGCTTAGGGGGCTTGGGGAACACTGAAGCTTTCTTT.

The chain links TRBV10-1 to TRBJ1-1; 7 bases are a match to TRBD1. The germline gives CDR1 WNHNN, CDR2 SYGVQD (reference sequence). V lost 0 bases, J lost 3 bases, and 4 bases stayed unmatched. CDR3 size: 15 residues. The CDR3 bases are TGCGCCAGCAGTGAGTCTAGACAGGGAGACACTGAAGCTTTCTTT. Residues: CASSESRQGDTEAFF.

The chain is built from TRBV21-1 and TRBJ2-3; the DNA was not compared with TRBD1, the D call given in the table. TRBV21-1 is flagged as a pseudogene. The CDR3 consists of 14 residues. The CDR3 loop is CASGSWTDGDTQYF. Written as DNA, the CDR3 is TGTGCCAGCGGAAGTTGGACAGATGGAGATACGCAGTATTTT.

This clone was found once. The genes are TRBV11-2 and TRBJ2-1; TRBD1 aligns across 7 bases. Germline V lookup: CDR1 SGHAT, CDR2 FQNNGV. The J segment lost 2 bases and the V segment lost 5 bases, leaving 9 bases of the junction unmatched. The CDR3 consists of 16 residues. The DNA of the CDR3 is TGTGCCAGCAGCGACCGACAGGGACCAACCTACAATGAGCAGTTCTTC. It codes for CASSDRQGPTYNEQFF.

This CDR3 reads CASSEAGTRGSEQFF. Here the CDR3 DNA reads TGCGCCAGCAGTGAGGCCGGGACTAGGGGAAGTGAGCAGTTCTTC. The chain has TRBV10-1 and TRBJ2-1; 8 nucleotides match TRBD2. The CDR3 runs to 15 residues. The germline V gene has CDR1 WNHNN and CDR2 SYGVQD (reference sequence). J lost 9 bases, V lost 2 bases, and 9 bases had no gene match.

The chain employs TRBV7-6 and TRBJ2-2, with D possibly TRBD1 on 5 matching bases. The CDR3 loop spans 15 amino acids. CDR1 and CDR2 (germline): SGHVS, FNYEAQ. V lost 1 base and J 2 bases, leaving 8 bases between the germline ends. The CDR3 DNA is TGTGCCAGCAGCTTAGGGACAAGTAACACCGGGGAGCTGTTTTTT. It is translated as CASSLGTSNTGELFF.

In this sample, this clone turned up once. This chain joins TRBV11-2 and TRBJ2-6; a possible D gene is TRBD1 (6 bases). Trimming cost V 3 bases and J 4 bases, with 13 bases left between them. From germline, CDR1 is SGHAT and CDR2 FQNNGV. This CDR3 region has 16 residues. DNA of the CDR3: TGTGCCAGCAGCTTTAACAGGGAGTTGGGGGCCAACGTCCTGACTTTC. This gives the protein CASSFNRELGANVLTF.

The chain couples TRBV18 to TRBJ2-5; D might be TRBD1 (6 bases). V was pared by 3 bases and J by 4 bases, with 12 bases between. Germline CDR1 and CDR2: KGHSH and LQKENI. This CDR3 has 14 residues. CDR3 bases: TGTGCCAGCTCACCTATGGGGGCTGGAGAGACCCAGTACTTC. This encodes CASSPMGAGETQYF. Full variable domain (missing parts from reference TRBV18 and TRBJ2-5): NAGVMQNPRHLVRRRGQEARLRCSPMKGHSHVYWYRQLPEEGLKFMVYLQKENIIDESGMPKERFSAEFPKEGPSILRIQQVVRGDSAAYFCASSPMGAGETQYFGPGTRLLVL.

The J gene is TRBJ2-3, the V gene TRBV5-1, with D maybe TRBD2 (5 bases). The CDR3 extends over 15 amino acids. V gave up 8 bases and J gave up 0 bases, with 16 bases separating them. Germline V CDR1 and CDR2: SGHRS, YFSETQ. The CDR3 spells CASSTSGDSTDTQYF. DNA of the CDR3: TGCGCCAGTTCAACAAGCGGAGATAGCACAGATACGCAGTATTTT.

This clone was seen once. This chain uses TRBV4-2 with TRBJ1-3; 8 bases line up with TRBD1. Looked up from germline, CDR1 is LGHNA and CDR2 is YNFKEQ. With 4 bases clipped from V and 0 bases from J, the junction kept 26 bases outside the gene matches. The CDR3 is 23 amino acids. The CDR3 spells CASSLGTGAVGPQSLFSGNTIYF. The DNA of the CDR3 is TGTGCCAGCAGCCTAGGGACAGGAGCCGTCGGTCCCCAATCTCTGTTCTCTGGAAACACCATATATTTT.

J is TRBJ2-7 and V is TRBV4-1; 7 nucleotides line up with TRBD1. Germline V CDR1 and CDR2: MGHRA, YSYEKL. J lost 3 bases, V lost 2 bases, and 1 base had no gene match. There are 13 residues in the CDR3. CDR3 in amino acids: CASSQRQGYEQYF. The CDR3 DNA follows: TGCGCCAGCAGCCAAAGACAGGGCTACGAGCAGTACTTC.

This chain links TRBV18 with TRBJ1-2, with a tentative D call TRBD1 (6 bases). Trimming cost V 4 bases and J 6 bases, with 18 bases left between them. CDR3 length: 15 amino acids. CDR1 is KGHSH, CDR2 LQKENI, per germline. The CDR3 region has the DNA TGTGCCAGCTCACTGGACAGCAAAGGTGCTGATGGCTACACCTTC. Translating it yields CASSLDSKGADGYTF.

This chain links TRBV10-1 with TRBJ2-2, with D uncertain. The germline V gene has CDR1 WNHNN and CDR2 SYGVQD (reference sequence). V dropped 4 bases and J dropped 7 bases, with 10 bases sitting between them. This CDR3 has 13 amino acids. DNA of the CDR3: TGCGCCAGCAGTGGAACGCGCTTCGGGGAGCTGTTTTTT. This translates into CASSGTRFGELFF.

The chain has TRBV27 and TRBJ1-1; no clear D. The V and J ends lost 1 base and 8 bases respectively, with 11 bases between them. Per the germline V gene, CDR1 is MNHEY and CDR2 is SMNVEV (reference sequence). This CDR3 comprises 13 residues. CDR3 amino acids: CASSLWPEKEAFF. DNA for the CDR3: TGTGCCAGCAGTTTATGGCCAGAAAAAGAAGCTTTCTTT.

The chain employs TRBV5-5 and TRBJ2-2; D is unresolved. Per the germline V gene, CDR1 is SGHKS and CDR2 is YYEKEE (reference sequence). CDR3 length: 13 amino acids. V was trimmed by 2 bases and J by 6 bases, leaving 8 bases between them. The CDR3 region has the DNA TGTGCCAGCAGCTTTAGTTTCGCCGGGGAGCTGTTTTTT. Translating it yields CASSFSFAGELFF.

The chain employs TRBV27 and TRBJ2-7, with a possible D match to TRBD2 (5 bases). This CDR3 region has 14 residues. The germline CDR1 and CDR2 sequences are MNHEY and SMNVEV (reference sequence). V was trimmed by 4 bases and J by 1 base, leaving 11 bases between them. The CDR3 region is CASSSRTGSYEQYF. The DNA for the CDR3 is TGTGCCAGCAGTTCTAGGACTGGTTCCTACGAGCAGTACTTC.

The rearrangement joins TRBV7-9 to TRBJ1-1, with 8 bases matching TRBD1. The CDR3 runs 14 residues. Germline CDR1 SEHNR, CDR2 FQNEAQ (reference sequence). The ends lost 5 bases at V and 1 base at J; junction bases unmatched: 3. In DNA, the CDR3 is TGTGCCAGCAGCCTGACAGGGGCGAACACTGAAGCTTTCTTT. It encodes CASSLTGANTEAFF.

V is TRBV25-1 and J is TRBJ2-3; TRBD2 agrees at 7 bases. Germline CDR1 MGHDK, CDR2 SYGVNS. The CDR3 totals 16 residues. Germline trimming cut 3 bases from V and 2 bases from J; bases unmatched to any gene: 8. Here the CDR3 DNA reads TGTGCCAGCAGTGACTTTCGACTAGCTCCCACAGATACGCAGTATTTT. This codes for CASSDFRLAPTDTQYF.

DNA of the CDR3: TGTGCCAGCAGCCGAGACAGGACTGAAGCTTTCTTT. It codes for CASSRDRTEAFF. The chain couples TRBV7-9 to TRBJ1-1, with D possibly matching TRBD1 (6 bases). The germline V gene has CDR1 SEHNR and CDR2 FQNEAQ (reference sequence). The CDR3 totals 12 residues. The V and J ends lost 5 bases and 5 bases respectively, with 9 bases between them. Combining the CDR3 with reference TRBV7-9 and TRBJ1-1 gives the whole variable domain DTGVSQNPRHKITKRGQNVTFRCDPISEHNRLYWYRQTLGQGPEFLTYFQNEAQLEKSRLLSDRFSAERPKGSFSTLEIQRTEQGDSAMYLCASSRDRTEAFFGQGTRLTVV.

V and J are TRBV9 and TRBJ1-1; D is perhaps TRBD1 (5 bases). From germline, CDR1 is SGDLS and CDR2 YYNGEE. This CDR3 spans 15 amino acids. V was clipped by 2 bases and J by 1 base, with 12 bases between them. CDR3 nucleotide sequence: TGTGCCAGCAGCGTCGGGGGTGTCCCGAACACTGAAGCTTTCTTT. It encodes CASSVGGVPNTEAFF.

The chain combines TRBV28 with TRBJ2-7; possible D gene TRBD2, 6 bases. V was shortened by 6 bases and J by 1 base, with 19 bases between the two germline ends. Germline CDR1 MDHEN, CDR2 SYDVKM. The CDR3 runs to 16 residues. CDR3 sequence: CASRGGASAMSYEQYF. The CDR3 DNA is TGTGCCAGCAGAGGTGGGGCTAGCGCCATGTCCTACGAGCAGTACTTC.

The chain links TRBV30 to TRBJ1-1; D may be TRBD1 (5 bases). CDR3 size: 12 residues. Germline loops: CDR1 GTSNPN, CDR2 SVGIG (reference sequence). Trimming left V 4 bases short and J 5 bases short, with 11 bases between. CDR3: CAWKQGWTEAFF. In DNA, the CDR3 is TGTGCCTGGAAGCAGGGTTGGACTGAAGCTTTCTTT.